This T cell receptor beta chain stems from a study of T cells in Graves' hyperthyroidism and ophthalmopathy. Overall study results and limits: Ophthalmopathy prediction by the model preceded onset by a median roughly 6 months. Using 13 V-J features, a model discriminated ophthalmopathy from stable hyperthyroidism. Blood also held most thyroid clonotypes expanded beyond 0.001.

The trim removed 3 bases at V and 1 base at J, leaving 9 bases unmatched. The V gene's germline CDR1 is LNHDA and CDR2 SQIVND (reference sequence). The CDR3 totals 18 residues. Amplification of TCR beta CDR3 regions used RNA as the template. Primed by the HTBI set, a first-round RT-PCR was run on the TCR CDR3. In TCRdb, the multiplex PCR reads were re-called with MiXCR into one record per CDR3 protein. The table has more than 450,000 distinct CDR3 sequences, around 20% seen once. This clonotype has more than one count but fewer than ten. Its specificity is not known. A NOSPECS grade of at least 4, a Clinical Activity Score of at least 3 and duration under 3 months were recorded in ophthalmopathy patients.

Source material: blood. This receptor was identified in a man aged 35-49 years with Graves' ophthalmopathy. The chain recombines TRBV19 with TRBJ2-6; 7 bases are shared with TRBD1. This CDR3 reads CASSITVHRGSGANVLTF. Written as DNA, the CDR3 is TGTGCCAGTAGTATCACGGTCCACAGGGGATCTGGGGCCAACGTCCTGACTTTC.